The clone carrying this T cell receptor (beta chain) came up a few times. The sample belongs to a study of beta chain features in type 1 diabetes. Germline V gene sequence: CDR1 LGHNA, CDR2 YNFKEQ. V shed 0 bases and J 2 bases; nucleotides not matched to a gene: 4. CDR3 length: 17 amino acids. Expressed TCRB transcripts were sequenced after all isolated RNA was converted to cDNA. Method: immunoSEQ multiplex PCR; TCRdb's copy keeps in-frame clones and lacks some. The sample carries 810,000 or so clones, roughly a sixth recorded once. The receptor's source is a woman aged 18-35 years in good health. The sequenced material came from naive CD4+ T cells from blood. The chain combines TRBV4-2 with TRBJ2-6, with TRBD1 matching over 7 bases. The CDR3, as DNA: TGTGCCAGCAGCCAAGATAAGGGACAGACTGGGGCCAACGTCCTGACTTTC. Encoded protein: CASSQDKGQTGANVLTF.